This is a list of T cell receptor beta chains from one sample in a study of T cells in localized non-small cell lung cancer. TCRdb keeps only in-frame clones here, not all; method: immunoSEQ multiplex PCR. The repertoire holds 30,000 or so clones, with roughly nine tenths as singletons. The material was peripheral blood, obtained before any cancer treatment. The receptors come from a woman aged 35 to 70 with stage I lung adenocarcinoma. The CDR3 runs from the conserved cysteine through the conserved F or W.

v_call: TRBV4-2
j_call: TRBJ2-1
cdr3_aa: CASSQDPSGKPYNEQFF

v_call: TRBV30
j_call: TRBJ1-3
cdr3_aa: CAWSVGFRNTIYF

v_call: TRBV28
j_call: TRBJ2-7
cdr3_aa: CASSPPGLYYEQYF

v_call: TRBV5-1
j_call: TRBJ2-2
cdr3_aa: CASSPSGRLNTGELFF

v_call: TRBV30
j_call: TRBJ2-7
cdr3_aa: CAWTRGQGAHEQYF

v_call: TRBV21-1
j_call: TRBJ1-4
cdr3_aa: CASSKRDSRGGFEKLFF

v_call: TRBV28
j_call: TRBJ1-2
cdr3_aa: CASSHRDRLNYGYTF

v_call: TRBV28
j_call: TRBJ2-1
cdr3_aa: CASSPIWGATYNEQFF

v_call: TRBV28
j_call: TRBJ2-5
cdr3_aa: CASKPRGYQETQYF

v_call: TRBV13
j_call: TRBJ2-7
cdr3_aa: CASSLGRRELSYEQYF

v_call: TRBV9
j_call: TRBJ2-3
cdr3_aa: CASSVEKSTDTQYF

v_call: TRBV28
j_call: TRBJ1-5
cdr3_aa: CASRHKVGPQHF

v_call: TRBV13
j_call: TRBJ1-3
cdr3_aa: CASSLDRPSGNTIYF

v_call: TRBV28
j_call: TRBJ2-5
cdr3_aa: CASSSHSPSGETQYF

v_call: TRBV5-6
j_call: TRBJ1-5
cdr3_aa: CASSRTGGSQPQHF

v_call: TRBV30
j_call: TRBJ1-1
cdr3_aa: CAWSLSVNTEAFF

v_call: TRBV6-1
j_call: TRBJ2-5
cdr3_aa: CAMGTALGTQYF

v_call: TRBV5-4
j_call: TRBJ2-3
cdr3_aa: CASSLKTGRTDTQYF

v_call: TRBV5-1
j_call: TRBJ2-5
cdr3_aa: CASSLAWGAGETQYF

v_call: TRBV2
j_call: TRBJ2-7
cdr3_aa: CASRPDRVYEQYF

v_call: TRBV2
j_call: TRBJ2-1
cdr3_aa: CASTPAGGPHNEQFF

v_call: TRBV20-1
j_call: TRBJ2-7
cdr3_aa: CSAPDRGEQYF